Below are 20 T cell receptor beta chains sequenced from a single sample in a study of T cells in Graves' hyperthyroidism and ophthalmopathy. Regions amplified from RNA transcripts were the TCR beta CDR3 regions. Initially, a first-round RT-PCR of the TCR CDR3 employed the HTBI primer set. TCRdb re-called the multiplex PCR reads with MiXCR, one entry per CDR3 protein. Of some 500,000 distinct CDR3 sequences listed, around 16% are singletons. Sequencing was performed on blood. These receptors were taken from a woman aged 30 to 39 with Graves' ophthalmopathy.

Ten or more counts support this clonotype. V gene TRBV6-2 or TRBV6-3 combines with J gene TRBJ1-1; D is uncertain. Trimming removed 8 bases at V and 4 bases at J, with 14 bases between. This CDR3 has 13 amino acids. The V gene's germline CDR1 is MNHEY and CDR2 SVGEGT. Written as DNA, the CDR3 is TGTGCCAGCGCGGAAGGGCTGGGCACTGAAGCTTTCTTT. Amino acids: CASAEGLGTEAFF.

This clonotype appeared many times. V usage is TRBV6-2 or TRBV6-3 and J usage is TRBJ2-4; 9 positions match TRBD2. With V trimmed by 5 bases and J by 1 base, 27 bases remained unmatched. CDR3 length equals 23 residues. The germline V gene encodes CDR1 MNHEY and CDR2 SVGEGT. This chain's CDR3 is CASSLRHSIAGDVAPMAKNIQYF. CDR3 in DNA: TGTGCCAGCAGTCTACGACATTCTATAGCGGGAGACGTGGCCCCGATGGCCAAAAACATTCAGTACTTC.

The chain is built from TRBV11-2 and TRBJ2-7, with D possibly matching TRBD1 (6 bases). The germline V gene has CDR1 SGHAT and CDR2 FQNNGV. The CDR3 has 16 residues. V was clipped by 3 bases and J by 5 bases, with 20 bases between them. The CDR3 DNA sequence: TGTGCCAGCAGCTTTAGGGAACAGGGTTTGGACCACGAGCAGTACTTC. Translation gives CASSFREQGLDHEQYF. The whole variable domain, filled in from reference TRBV11-2 and TRBJ2-7, reads EAGVAQSPRYKIIEKRQSVAFWCNPISGHATLYWYQQILGQGPKLLIQFQNNGVVDDSQLPKDRFSAERLKGVDSTLKIQPAKLEDSAVYLCASSFREQGLDHEQYFGPGTRLTVT.

The chain links TRBV11-2 to TRBJ2-7; D ambiguous. Germline V gene lookup returns CDR1 SGHAT and CDR2 FQNNGV. Trimming removed 8 bases from V and 0 bases from J, with 5 bases in between. The CDR3 sequence is 11 residues long. The CDR3 spells CASGNSYEQYF. Here the CDR3 DNA reads TGTGCCAGCGGTAACTCCTACGAGCAGTACTTC.

This clonotype showed up many times. This rearrangement joins TRBV20-1 to TRBJ1-1, with D perhaps matching TRBD1 (5 bases). Germline V gives CDR1 DFQATT, CDR2 SNEGSKA (reference sequence). This CDR3 has 16 amino acids. V lost 5 bases and J 1 base, leaving 20 bases between the germline ends. The CDR3 spells CSADPGGGRRNTEAFF. CDR3 nucleotides: TGCAGTGCTGACCCCGGGGGAGGCCGGCGGAACACTGAAGCTTTCTTT.

This clonotype has a handful of counts. The rearrangement uses TRBV9 and TRBJ2-1, with TRBD2 matching over 9 bases. The CDR3 consists of 14 residues. CDR1 is SGDLS and CDR2 is YYNGEE in the germline V gene. J was trimmed by 6 bases and V by 2 bases; bases with no gene match: 3. Here the CDR3 reads CASSVGTSSNEQFF. The DNA for the CDR3 is TGTGCCAGCAGCGTCGGGACTAGCAGCAATGAGCAGTTCTTC. The complete variable domain, with remaining parts taken from reference TRBV9 and TRBJ2-1, reads DSGVTQTPKHLITATGQRVTLRCSPRSGDLSVYWYQQSLDQGLQFLIQYYNGEERAKGNILERFSAQQFPDLHSELNLSSLELGDSALYFCASSVGTSSNEQFFGPGTRLTVL.

This clonotype showed up many times. The CDR3 protein is CASSPLAGSYEQYF. CDR3 nucleotide sequence: TGTGCCAGCAGCCCTCTAGCGGGGTCCTACGAGCAGTACTTC. The chain is built from TRBV14 and TRBJ2-7; 9 bases match TRBD2. The germline V gene encodes CDR1 SGHDN and CDR2 FVKESK. V trimming: 4 bases; J trimming: 1 base; junction bases outside the gene matches: 2. CDR3 size: 14 residues.

The rearrangement links TRBV27 to TRBJ2-1; TRBD1 matches 9 bases. CDR3 length: 16 amino acids. Per the germline V gene, CDR1 is MNHEY and CDR2 is SMNVEV (reference sequence). V dropped 5 bases and J dropped 5; count of bases not matched to a gene: 10. The DNA for the CDR3 is TGTGCCAGCAGTCCGATGACAGGGGGGTTCGACAATGAGCAGTTCTTC. Amino acid sequence: CASSPMTGGFDNEQFF.

This clonotype was counted ten times or more. The chain employs TRBV3-1 and TRBJ1-2; possibly TRBD1 for D (6 bases). The CDR3 contains 15 residues. Trimming shortened V by 3 bases and J by 2 bases, and 13 bases separated the two germline ends. The germline gives CDR1 LGHDT, CDR2 YNNKEL (reference sequence). This chain's CDR3 is CASSHQTGPNYGYTF. CDR3 DNA: TGTGCCAGCAGCCACCAGACAGGTCCCAACTATGGCTACACCTTC. Full variable domain (remainder filled in from reference TRBV3-1 and TRBJ1-2): DTAVSQTPKYLVTQMGNDKSIKCEQNLGHDTMYWYKQDSKKFLKIMFSYNNKELIINETVPNRFSPKSPDKAHLNLHINSLELGDSAVYFCASSHQTGPNYGYTFGSGTRLTVV.

This clonotype was observed at least ten times. CDR3 DNA sequence: TGCAGTGCTAGCACAGGGTATAACGAAGCTTTCTTT. Translated: CSASTGYNEAFF. The rearrangement joins TRBV20-1 to TRBJ1-1; D possibly corresponds to TRBD1 (6 bases). In germline, CDR1 is DFQATT, CDR2 SNEGSKA (reference sequence). The CDR3 spans 12 residues. V was trimmed by 3 bases and J by 8 bases, leaving 13 bases between them.

This clonotype was recorded at least ten times. The rearrangement links TRBV5-1 to TRBJ1-5, with D possibly TRBD1 on 5 matching bases. V lost 0 bases to trimming and J lost 0 bases, with 16 bases between them. In germline, CDR1 is SGHRS, CDR2 YFSETQ. CDR3 length equals 18 residues. Here the CDR3 DNA reads TGCGCCAGCAGCTTGGATGTGGGGGTGCATTATAGCAATCAGCCCCAGCATTTT. Its protein product is CASSLDVGVHYSNQPQHF.

This clonotype was recorded a few times. The rearrangement joins TRBV9 to TRBJ2-1, with a tentative D call TRBD2 (6 bases). CDR1 SGDLS and CDR2 YYNGEE come from the germline V gene. Trimming shortened V by 3 bases and J by 1 base, and 17 bases separated the two germline ends. This CDR3 contains 17 residues. CDR3 sequence reads: CASSAPSDSISYNEQFF. CDR3 in DNA: TGTGCCAGCAGCGCCCCTAGCGATTCCATATCCTACAATGAGCAGTTCTTC.

This clonotype was found many times. This chain uses TRBV7-2 with TRBJ2-7, with 10 bases lining up with TRBD2. The V gene's germline CDR1 is SGHTA and CDR2 FQGNSA. The CDR3 contains 16 residues. V gave up 1 base and J gave up 0 bases; unmatched junction bases: 3. The CDR3: CASSLEASGSSYEQYF. In DNA form, the CDR3 reads TGTGCCAGCAGCTTAGAGGCTAGCGGGAGCTCCTACGAGCAGTACTTC.

In its sample, this clonotype was seen many times. The chain joins TRBV11-2 to TRBJ2-1; tentative D call: TRBD1 (6 bases). The V gene's germline CDR1 is SGHAT and CDR2 FQNNGV. The CDR3 spans 15 residues. V lost 4 bases, J lost 2 bases, and 12 bases lay in between. The CDR3 spells CASSSRTDPYNEQFF. The CDR3 DNA follows: TGTGCCAGCAGCTCTCGGACAGATCCCTACAATGAGCAGTTCTTC. The complete variable domain, with remaining parts taken from reference TRBV11-2 and TRBJ2-1, reads EAGVAQSPRYKIIEKRQSVAFWCNPISGHATLYWYQQILGQGPKLLIQFQNNGVVDDSQLPKDRFSAERLKGVDSTLKIQPAKLEDSAVYLCASSSRTDPYNEQFFGPGTRLTVL.

This clonotype showed up many times. This chain uses TRBV20-1 with TRBJ2-4, with D perhaps assigned TRBD1 or TRBD2 (6 bases each). Germline CDR1 and CDR2: DFQATT and SNEGSKA (reference sequence). The CDR3 has 18 residues. V was clipped by 0 bases and J by 3 bases, with 21 bases between them. Here the CDR3 reads CSARDRRGRAGIKNIQYF. CDR3 sequence (DNA): TGCAGTGCTAGAGATCGTCGGGGGCGGGCAGGGATCAAAAACATTCAGTACTTC.

This clonotype was recorded many times. The chain has TRBV20-1 and TRBJ2-1; D remains unclear. The CDR3 is 11 amino acids. The V gene's germline CDR1 is DFQATT and CDR2 SNEGSKA (reference sequence). V was pared by 2 bases and J by 13 bases, with 12 bases between. The CDR3 DNA sequence: TGCAGTGCTAGAAAGGTGGCAGACCAGTTCTTC. Its translation is CSARKVADQFF.

The chain carries TRBV4-1 and TRBJ2-2; 8 nucleotides align to TRBD2. This CDR3 comprises 15 residues. J gave up 9 bases and V 8 bases, and 14 bases lay outside the gene matches. Germline V gene lookup returns CDR1 MGHRA and CDR2 YSYEKL. The CDR3 nucleotides read TGCGCCAGCGCCAGGCCCCTAGCGGGCCACCGGGAGCTGTTTTTT. Protein product: CASARPLAGHRELFF.

The chain has TRBV6-1 and TRBJ2-7; 7 nucleotides agree with TRBD1. V was pared by 2 bases and J by 6 bases, with 10 bases of the junction left unmatched. The CDR3 is made up of 15 amino acids. CDR1 MNHNS and CDR2 SASEGT come from the germline V gene. DNA of the CDR3: TGTGCCAGCAGTGAACTAACTAGGGCAGGGGGCGAGCAGTACTTC. This gives the protein CASSELTRAGGEQYF.

This rearrangement joins TRBV18 to TRBJ1-6; 9 positions match TRBD1. V shed 2 bases, J shed 7 bases, and the junction held 6 bases outside the gene matches. CDR1 and CDR2 from the germline V gene are KGHSH and LQKENI. The CDR3 extends over 16 amino acids. This CDR3 is CASSPGPQGANSPLHF. CDR3 DNA: TGTGCCAGCTCACCAGGTCCACAGGGGGCAAATTCACCCCTCCACTTT.

The chain uses TRBV20-1 and TRBJ2-2, with 7 bases identical to TRBD2. The germline CDR1 and CDR2 sequences are DFQATT and SNEGSKA (reference sequence). The V gene end was trimmed by 1 base and the J gene end by 2 bases; junction bases not matched to a gene: 13. The CDR3 extends over 18 amino acids. CDR3 protein: CSARGSGGGSSNTGELFF. CDR3 nucleotide sequence: TGCAGTGCTAGAGGTTCGGGGGGAGGTTCCTCCAACACCGGGGAGCTGTTTTTT.